The rows below give T cell receptor beta chains drawn from one sample of a study of T cell responses to AZD1222 COVID-19 vaccine. TCRdb keeps only in-frame clones here, not all; method: immunoSEQ multiplex PCR. This sample yields hundreds of thousands of clones, of which about 93% are seen a single time; 1% belongs to the top ten. The specimen was peripheral blood, collected on day 0 of MenACWY control vaccination. These receptors came from an adult in good health. The CDR3 runs from the conserved cysteine through the conserved F or W. A D gene is named only where the DNA matches it firmly. Size is omitted from some rows. Given values are once, few, many or a class for expanded clones.

D gene,clone size,V gene,J gene,CDR3 protein,CDR3 DNA
-,once,TRBV12-3/TRBV12-4,TRBJ1-2,CASSLPINYGYTF,TGTGCCAGCAGTTTACCGATTAACTATGGCTACACCTTC
-,-,TRBV9,TRBJ2-3,CASSVREGVTDTQYF,TGTGCCAGCAGCGTCAGAGAGGGGGTCACAGATACGCAGTATTTT
-,once,TRBV7-6,TRBJ1-1,CASSRGGDTEAFF,TGTGCCAGCAGCCGTGGGGGGGACACTGAAGCTTTCTTT
TRBD2,-,TRBV5-6,TRBJ2-7,CASSSWTSGYEQYF,TGTGCCAGCAGCTCGTGGACTAGCGGCTACGAGCAGTACTTC
TRBD1,-,TRBV6-5,TRBJ1-2,CASGAGTGVLYGYTF,TGTGCCAGCGGAGCCGGGACAGGGGTTTTATATGGCTACACCTTC
-,once,TRBV5-1,TRBJ1-1,CASSLGFRNTEAFF,TGCGCCAGCAGCTTGGGCTTTCGGAACACTGAAGCTTTCTTT
TRBD2,once,TRBV5-1,TRBJ2-3,CASSLVAGGTTDTQYF,TGCGCCAGCAGCTTGGTTGCGGGGGGAACCACAGATACGCAGTATTTT
-,-,TRBV5-1,TRBJ1-2,CASSLVVGSVGYTF,TGCGCCAGCAGCTTGGTCGTGGGGAGCGTTGGGTACACCTTC
-,-,TRBV19,TRBJ1-5,CASSMGQGNQPQHF,TGTGCCAGTAGTATGGGGCAGGGCAATCAGCCCCAGCATTTT
TRBD1,-,TRBV5-1,TRBJ1-1,CASSLRQGLGEAFF,TGCGCCAGCAGCTTACGACAGGGGCTGGGTGAAGCTTTCTTT
-,-,TRBV7-2,TRBJ1-5,CASSLDGGRGQPQHF,TGTGCCAGCAGCTTAGATGGGGGGCGGGGACAGCCCCAGCATTTT
-,-,TRBV6-5,TRBJ1-2,CASSNGIFGYTF,TGTGCCAGCAGTAACGGTATTTTTGGCTACACCTTC
-,-,TRBV28,TRBJ1-1,CASSSGGRRAFF,TGTGCCAGCAGTTCGGGGGGACGACGAGCTTTCTTT